Listed below are T cell receptor beta chains from one sample, sequenced in a study of human T cells and chemical hapten exposure. TCRdb called the RACE reads again in MiXCR, with one record for every CDR3 protein. Of around 350,000 distinct CDR3 sequences listed, 5.5% are singletons. Specimen: whole blood, collected in connection with sensitization to the hapten diphenylcyclopropenone (DPC). These receptors were taken from a woman between 18 and 29 years old with alopecia areata. Some clones in this sample may be carry-over from other donors' samples. CDR3s leave out the opening cysteine and the closing phenylalanine or tryptophan.

>TRBJ2-5|TRBV4-2
ASSQENRPETQY
>TRBJ1-6|TRBV5-4
ASSAGQGTLNSPLH
>TRBJ1-1|TRBV6-5
ASSRSGWDSLNTEAF
>TRBJ1-2|TRBV20-1
SARTGEYGYT
>TRBJ2-7|TRBV9
ASSVGGGSAYEQY
>TRBJ2-5|TRBV7-9
ASSRPVETQY
>TRBJ1-1|TRBV6-5
ASRLNYGDTEAF
>TRBJ1-5|TRBV20-1
SARDGTSHQPQH
>TRBJ1-6|TRBV20-1
SALRGGASGNSPLH
>TRBJ2-6|TRBV10-1
ASSGPDSGANVLT
>TRBJ2-3|TRBV28
ASSRAGGGDTQY
>TRBJ2-3|TRBV27
ASSITPSGGTDTQY
>TRBJ1-1|TRBV6-5
ASSLEGGGGTEAF
>TRBJ2-5|TRBV28
ASSWDRPQETQY
>TRBJ2-4|TRBV11-2
ASSRIQGSNIQY
>TRBJ1-1|TRBV2
ASSGQGRNTEAF
>TRBJ2-6|TRBV5-1
ASNLAAGANVLT
>TRBJ1-6|TRBV15
ATSRDDRLLLSPLH
>TRBJ1-1|TRBV3-1
ASTYPGGDEAF
>TRBJ2-3|TRBV9
ASSALAFSTDTQY
>TRBJ2-3|TRBV6-6
ASSYEAGTGPY
>TRBJ1-5|TRBV28
ASRTDGFSNQPQH
>TRBJ1-4|TRBV2
ASSGNRGSGEKLF
>TRBJ2-3|TRBV7-9
ASLSPGASTDTQY
>TRBJ2-1|TRBV20-1
SARDPLLAGSYNEQF